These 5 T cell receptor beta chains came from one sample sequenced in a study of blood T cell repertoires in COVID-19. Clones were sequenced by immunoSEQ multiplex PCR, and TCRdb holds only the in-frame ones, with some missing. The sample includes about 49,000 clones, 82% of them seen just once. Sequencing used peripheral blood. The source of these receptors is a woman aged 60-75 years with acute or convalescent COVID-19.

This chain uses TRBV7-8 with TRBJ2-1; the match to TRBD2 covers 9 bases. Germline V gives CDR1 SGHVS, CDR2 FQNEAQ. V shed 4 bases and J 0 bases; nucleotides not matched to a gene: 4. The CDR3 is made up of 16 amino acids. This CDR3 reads CASSSERGVSYNEQFF. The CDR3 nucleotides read TGTGCCAGCAGCTCTGAGCGGGGGGTCTCCTACAATGAGCAGTTCTTC.

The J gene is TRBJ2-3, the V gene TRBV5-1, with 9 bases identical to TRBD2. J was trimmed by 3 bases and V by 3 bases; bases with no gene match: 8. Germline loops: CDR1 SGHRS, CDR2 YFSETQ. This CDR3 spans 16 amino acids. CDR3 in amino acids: CASSYGSGRSTDTQYF. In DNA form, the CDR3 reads TGCGCCAGCAGCTATGGGAGCGGGAGGAGTACAGATACGCAGTATTTT. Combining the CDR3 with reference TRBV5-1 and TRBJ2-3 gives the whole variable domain KAGVTQTPRYLIKTRGQQVTLSCSPISGHRSVSWYQQTPGQGLQFLFEYFSETQRNKGNFPGRFSGRQFSNSRSEMNVSTLELGDSALYLCASSYGSGRSTDTQYFGPGTRLTVL.

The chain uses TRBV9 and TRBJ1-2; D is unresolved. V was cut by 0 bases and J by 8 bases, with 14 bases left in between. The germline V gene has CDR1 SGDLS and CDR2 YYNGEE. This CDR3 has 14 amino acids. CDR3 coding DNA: TGTGCCAGCAGCGTAGGGGAGGGTCTGGGGGGCTACACCTTC. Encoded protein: CASSVGEGLGGYTF.

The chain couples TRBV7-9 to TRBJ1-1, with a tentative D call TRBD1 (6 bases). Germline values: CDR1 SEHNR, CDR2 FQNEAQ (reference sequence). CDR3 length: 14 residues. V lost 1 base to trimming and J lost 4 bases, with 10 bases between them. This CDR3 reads CASSLVGGSTEAFF. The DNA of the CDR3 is TGTGCCAGCAGCTTAGTTGGGGGCAGCACTGAAGCTTTCTTT.

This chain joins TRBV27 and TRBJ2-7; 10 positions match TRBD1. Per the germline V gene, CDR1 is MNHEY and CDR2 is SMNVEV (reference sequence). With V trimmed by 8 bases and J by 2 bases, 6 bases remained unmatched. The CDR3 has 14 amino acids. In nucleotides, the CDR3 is TGTGCCAGCGCCAGACAGGGGGCTACCTACGAGCAGTACTTC. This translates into CASARQGATYEQYF.